A single sample gave rise to the 10 T cell receptor beta chains below, sequenced in a study of cytomegalovirus exposure and HLA in healthy donors. It was with 60 Vbeta and 13 Jbeta primers that the PCR ran. Produced via immunoSEQ multiplex PCR; TCRdb's table is partial and in-frame only. The sample comprises tens of thousands of clones, about four fifths of which are singletons, and over 3% rests with the top ten. Sequencing was done on a sample of PBMCs. Source of these receptors: a woman aged 40 to 55 in good health and CMV-seronegative.

V and J are TRBV29-1 and TRBJ2-7, with TRBD2 matching 13 bases. The V segment lost 4 bases and the J segment 5 bases; nucleotides outside the gene matches: 8. The CDR3 has 15 amino acids. In germline, CDR1 is SQVTM, CDR2 ANQGSEA. CDR3 residues: CSVALPGTSGNEQYF. The CDR3 DNA follows: TGCAGCGTTGCCCTACCCGGGACTAGCGGGAACGAGCAGTACTTC.

This clone was detected a few times. The same CDR3 also results from other DNA sequences found in this sample. The V gene is TRBV6-1, the J gene TRBJ2-7; 11 bases match TRBD2. V was clipped by 8 bases and J by 2 bases; unmatched bases: 5. CDR1 is MNHNS, CDR2 SASEGT, per germline. The CDR3 has 14 amino acids. CDR3 in amino acids: CASVGTSGAYEQYF. The CDR3 DNA reads TGTGCCAGCGTAGGGACTAGCGGAGCCTACGAGCAGTACTTC.

The genes are TRBV7-6 and TRBJ2-2; D perhaps matches TRBD1 (5 bases). The CDR3 length is 17 residues. V was clipped by 5 bases and J by 0 bases, with 16 bases between them. Germline V gene sequence: CDR1 SGHVS, CDR2 FNYEAQ. This CDR3 is CASSPLVTGSNTGELFF. CDR3 nucleotide sequence: TGTGCCAGCAGCCCCTTGGTTACAGGATCGAACACCGGGGAGCTGTTTTTT.

This chain joins TRBV5-6 and TRBJ1-2; D is perhaps TRBD1 (5 bases). The CDR3 runs to 13 residues. Germline V gene sequence: CDR1 SGHDT, CDR2 YYEEEE. V lost 4 bases, J lost 2 bases, and 9 bases lay in between. This CDR3 is CASSPDSNYGYTF. CDR3 coding DNA: TGTGCCAGCAGCCCCGACAGCAACTATGGCTACACCTTC.

V gene TRBV28 combines with J gene TRBJ2-7; 9 nucleotides agree with TRBD1. The CDR3 is 16 amino acids. With 5 bases clipped from V and 2 bases from J, the junction kept 10 bases outside the gene matches. Germline CDR1 reads MDHEN; CDR2 reads SYDVKM. CDR3 in amino acids: CASSIPTGTGPYEQYF. CDR3 bases: TGTGCCAGCAGTATTCCGACCGGGACAGGGCCCTACGAGCAGTACTTC.

This clone showed up just once. The rearrangement uses TRBV27 and TRBJ1-2, with TRBD1 as a possible D gene (5 bases). Trimming took 0 bases from V and 0 from J, leaving 5 bases between them. CDR3 length equals 14 residues. In germline, CDR1 is MNHEY, CDR2 SMNVEV (reference sequence). As DNA, the CDR3 is TGTGCCAGCAGTTTATCAGGGGCTAACTATGGCTACACCTTC. Amino acids: CASSLSGANYGYTF.

This clone was counted between two and nine times. This chain links TRBV29-1 with TRBJ1-1; TRBD1 agrees at 7 bases. Trimming cost V 7 bases and J 0 bases; bases outside gene matches: 8. Germline V CDR1 and CDR2: SQVTM, ANQGSEA. CDR3 size: 14 residues. CDR3 sequence: CSAWTGLVNTEAFF. CDR3 coding DNA: TGCAGCGCCTGGACAGGTTTGGTGAACACTGAAGCTTTCTTT. The full variable domain, rest sourced from reference TRBV29-1 and TRBJ1-1, is SAVISQKPSRDICQRGTSLTIQCQVDSQVTMMFWYRQQPGQSLTLIATANQGSEATYESGFVIDKFPISRPNLTFSTLTVSNMSPEDSSIYLCSAWTGLVNTEAFFGQGTRLTVV.

This chain joins TRBV29-1 and TRBJ1-2; TRBD1 aligns across 7 bases. The CDR3 extends over 11 amino acids. After removal of 7 bases from V and 8 bases from J, the junction contained 7 bases not matched to a gene. CDR1 and CDR2 (germline): SQVTM, ANQGSEA. The CDR3 DNA is TGCAGCGGATTGACAGGGATGGGCTACACCTTC. This encodes CSGLTGMGYTF.

This chain's CDR3 is CASSETGGSYEQYF. CDR3 DNA: TGTGCCAGCAGTGAGACAGGGGGATCCTACGAGCAGTACTTC. The V and J genes are TRBV2 and TRBJ2-7; TRBD1 matches 9 bases. The CDR3 totals 14 residues. Germline V gene data show CDR1 as SNHLY and CDR2 as FYNNEI. Trimming removed 3 bases from V and 1 base from J; junction bases left unmatched: 1.

CDR3 residues: CASSLPEGGETQYF. The DNA for the CDR3 is TGTGCCAGCAGCTTACCAGAAGGAGGAGAGACCCAGTACTTC. The chain couples TRBV7-2 to TRBJ2-5; tentative D call: TRBD2 (5 bases). CDR3 length: 14 residues. Trimming left V 2 bases short and J 4 bases short, with 11 bases between. Germline CDR1 SGHTA, CDR2 FQGNSA.